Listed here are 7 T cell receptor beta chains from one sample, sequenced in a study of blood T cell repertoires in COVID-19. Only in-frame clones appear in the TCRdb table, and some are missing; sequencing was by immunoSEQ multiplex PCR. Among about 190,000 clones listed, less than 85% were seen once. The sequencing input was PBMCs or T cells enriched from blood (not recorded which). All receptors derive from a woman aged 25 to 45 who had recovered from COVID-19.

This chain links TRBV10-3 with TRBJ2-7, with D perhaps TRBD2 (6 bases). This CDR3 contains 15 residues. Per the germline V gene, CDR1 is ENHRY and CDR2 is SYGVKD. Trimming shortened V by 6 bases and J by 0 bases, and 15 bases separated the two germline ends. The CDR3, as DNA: TGTGCCATCAGCGAGATGGTGGGACTCTCCTACGAGCAGTACTTC. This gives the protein CAISEMVGLSYEQYF.

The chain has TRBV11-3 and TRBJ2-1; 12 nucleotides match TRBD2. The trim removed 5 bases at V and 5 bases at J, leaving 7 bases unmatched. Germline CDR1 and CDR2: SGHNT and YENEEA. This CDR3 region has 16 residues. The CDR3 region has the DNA TGTGCCAGCAGCCCAGGACTAGCGGGATATAACAATGAGCAGTTCTTC. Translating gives CASSPGLAGYNNEQFF.

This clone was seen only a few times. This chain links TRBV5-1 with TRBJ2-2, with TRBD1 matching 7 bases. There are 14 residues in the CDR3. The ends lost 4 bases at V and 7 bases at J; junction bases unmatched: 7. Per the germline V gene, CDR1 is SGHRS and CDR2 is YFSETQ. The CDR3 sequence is CASSTDRRVGELFF. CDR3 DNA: TGCGCCAGCAGCACGGACAGGCGAGTCGGGGAGCTGTTTTTT. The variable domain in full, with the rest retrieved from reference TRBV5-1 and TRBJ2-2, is KAGVTQTPRYLIKTRGQQVTLSCSPISGHRSVSWYQQTPGQGLQFLFEYFSETQRNKGNFPGRFSGRQFSNSRSEMNVSTLELGDSALYLCASSTDRRVGELFFGEGSRLTVL.

CDR3 residues: CAISESRLAGSEQFF. In DNA form, the CDR3 reads TGTGCCATCAGTGAGTCGAGACTAGCGGGATCTGAGCAGTTCTTC. This sequence joins TRBV10-3 and TRBJ2-1, with 11 bases matching TRBD2. In germline, CDR1 is ENHRY, CDR2 SYGVKD. With 0 bases clipped from V and 9 bases from J, the junction kept 4 bases outside the gene matches. CDR3 length: 15 amino acids.

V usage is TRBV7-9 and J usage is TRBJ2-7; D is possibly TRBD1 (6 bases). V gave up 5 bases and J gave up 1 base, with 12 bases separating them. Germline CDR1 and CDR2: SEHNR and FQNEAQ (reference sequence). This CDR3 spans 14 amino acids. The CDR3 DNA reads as TGTGCCAGCAGCGGGGGCACCCAGTCCTACGAGCAGTACGTC. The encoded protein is CASSGGTQSYEQYV.

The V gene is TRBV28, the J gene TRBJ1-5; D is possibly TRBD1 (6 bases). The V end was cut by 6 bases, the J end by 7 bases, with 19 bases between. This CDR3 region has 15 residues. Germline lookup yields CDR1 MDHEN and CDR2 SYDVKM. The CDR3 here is CASRFPNRVGQPQHF. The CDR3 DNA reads TGTGCCAGCAGGTTCCCTAACAGGGTTGGGCAGCCCCAGCATTTT.

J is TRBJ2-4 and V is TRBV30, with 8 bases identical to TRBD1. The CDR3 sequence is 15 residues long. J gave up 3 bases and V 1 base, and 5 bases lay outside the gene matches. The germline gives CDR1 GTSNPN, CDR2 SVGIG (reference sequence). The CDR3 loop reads CAWSGQGLGKNIQYF. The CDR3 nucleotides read TGTGCCTGGAGTGGACAGGGGTTGGGCAAAAACATTCAGTACTTC.